The 20 T cell receptor beta chains presented below share a single source sample, sequenced in a study of neurological immune-mediated disorders. From the 5' RACE reads, TCRdb called clonotypes with MiXCR, one entry per CDR3 protein. The sample holds roughly 100,000 distinct CDR3 sequences, about 10% seen once. Noted time point: longitudinal time-point 3. Sequencing was carried out using PBMCs. The receptors originated from a female donor with HTLV-1-associated myelopathy (HAM/TSP).

This clonotype was counted ten times or more. The chain combines TRBV20-1 with TRBJ2-7, with 8 bases aligning to TRBD2. This CDR3 is built from 13 residues. Germline trimming cut 3 bases from V and 0 bases from J; bases unmatched to any gene: 1. Germline assignment: CDR1 DFQATT and CDR2 SNEGSKA (reference sequence). CDR3 in amino acids: CSASGGASYEQYF. CDR3 coding DNA: TGCAGTGCTAGCGGGGGGGCCTCCTACGAGCAGTACTTC.

This clonotype was observed many times. J is TRBJ2-2 and V is TRBV28; D remains ambiguous. Trimming removed 5 bases from V and 2 bases from J, with 3 bases in between. CDR1 is MDHEN and CDR2 is SYDVKM in the germline V gene. The CDR3 has 12 residues. The CDR3 coding sequence is TGTGCCAGCAGTCCAAACACCGGGGAGCTGTTTTTT. It codes for CASSPNTGELFF.

Many counts were recorded for this clonotype. The chain recombines TRBV5-5 with TRBJ2-7; D is ambiguous. Germline CDR1 and CDR2: SGHKS and YYEKEE (reference sequence). The CDR3 runs to 13 residues. Trimming cost V 6 bases and J 2 bases, with 12 bases left between them. In DNA, the CDR3 is TGTGCCAGCACCCGGGCAGGAACCTACGAGCAGTACTTC. The encoded protein is CASTRAGTYEQYF. Full variable domain (outside the CDR3, taken from reference TRBV5-5 and TRBJ2-7): DAGVTQSPTHLIKTRGQQVTLRCSPISGHKSVSWYQQVLGQGPQFIFQYYEKEERGRGNFPDRFSARQFPNYSSELNVNALLLGDSALYLCASTRAGTYEQYFGPGTRLTVT.

This clonotype was recorded many times. The chain joins TRBV20-1 to TRBJ2-3; a possible D gene is TRBD2 (5 bases). With 3 bases removed from V and 1 base from J, the gap between germline ends came to 11 bases. CDR1 and CDR2 from the germline V gene are DFQATT and SNEGSKA (reference sequence). This CDR3 comprises 14 residues. The CDR3 bases are TGCAGTGCTAGCAACAAGGGAGGCACAGATACGCAGTATTTT. Residues: CSASNKGGTDTQYF.

The chain carries TRBV7-9 and TRBJ2-5; perhaps D is TRBD1 or TRBD2 (5 bases each). Trimming removed 5 bases at V and 3 bases at J, with 16 bases between. CDR1 is SEHNR and CDR2 is FQNEAQ in the germline V gene (reference sequence). The CDR3 has 15 amino acids. CDR3 sequence: CASSLLSGPEETQYF. The DNA of the CDR3 is TGTGCCAGCAGCCTCCTCTCGGGGCCGGAAGAGACCCAGTACTTC. The whole variable domain, filled in from reference TRBV7-9 and TRBJ2-5, reads DTGVSQNPRHKITKRGQNVTFRCDPISEHNRLYWYRQTLGQGPEFLTYFQNEAQLEKSRLLSDRFSAERPKGSFSTLEIQRTEQGDSAMYLCASSLLSGPEETQYFGPGTRLLVL.

There are many counts of this clonotype. This chain links TRBV5-1 with TRBJ2-3; D unresolved. Germline V gene lookup returns CDR1 SGHRS and CDR2 YFSETQ. V lost 2 bases and J lost 2, with 3 bases in between. The CDR3 is made up of 12 amino acids. The CDR3, as DNA: TGCGCCAGCAGCTTTAACACAGATACGCAGTATTTT. It yields the protein CASSFNTDTQYF.

The chain has TRBV4-1 and TRBJ2-2; 7 bases match TRBD2. There are 17 residues in the CDR3. The V segment lost 1 base and the J segment 3 bases; nucleotides outside the gene matches: 8. CDR1 and CDR2 (germline): MGHRA, YSYEKL. Written as DNA, the CDR3 is TGCGCCAGCAGCCAAGCCCAAGCGGGGAGGGACACCGGGGAGCTGTTTTTT. As protein: CASSQAQAGRDTGELFF.

This clonotype was counted many times. CDR3: CASSQDSPAGETDTQYF. In DNA, the CDR3 is TGTGCCAGCAGCCAAGATAGCCCAGCAGGCGAGACAGATACGCAGTATTTT. The rearrangement joins TRBV3-1 to TRBJ2-3; unclear D gene. CDR1 LGHDT and CDR2 YNNKEL come from the germline V gene (reference sequence). This CDR3 region has 17 residues. The ends were cut back, 0 bases at V and 3 bases at J, with 16 bases in the middle.

This clonotype was detected many times. The chain joins TRBV6-2 or TRBV6-3 to TRBJ1-5, with D unresolved. Germline loops: CDR1 MNHEY, CDR2 SVGEGT. Trimming took 1 base from V and 3 from J, leaving 1 base between them. This CDR3 spans 12 amino acids. The CDR3, as DNA: TGTGCCAGCAGTTACTTCAATCAGCCCCAGCATTTT. Translating gives CASSYFNQPQHF.

This clonotype was observed many times. The genes are TRBV9 and TRBJ2-1; possible D gene TRBD1, 6 bases. Germline V gene data show CDR1 as SGDLS and CDR2 as YYNGEE. V gave up 4 bases and J gave up 3 bases, with 14 bases separating them. The CDR3 is 15 residues long. The CDR3 region has the DNA TGTGCCAGCAGCCCCAGGACAGATTTCTACAATGAGCAGTTCTTC. This codes for CASSPRTDFYNEQFF. Using reference TRBV9 and TRBJ2-1 for the parts outside the CDR3, the full variable domain is DSGVTQTPKHLITATGQRVTLRCSPRSGDLSVYWYQQSLDQGLQFLIQYYNGEERAKGNILERFSAQQFPDLHSELNLSSLELGDSALYFCASSPRTDFYNEQFFGPGTRLTVL.

This clonotype appeared many times. The chain has TRBV20-1 and TRBJ2-3; D gene unclear. V lost 5 bases, J lost 4 bases, and 10 bases lay in between. CDR1 is DFQATT and CDR2 is SNEGSKA in the germline V gene (reference sequence). The CDR3 runs to 12 residues. This CDR3 reads CSAQKGADTQYF. For the CDR3, the DNA is TGCAGTGCTCAGAAGGGCGCAGATACGCAGTATTTT.

This clonotype has ten or more counts. V gene TRBV20-1 combines with J gene TRBJ2-7; the D is unclear. The V end was cut by 5 bases, the J end by 1 base, with 15 bases between. Looked up from germline, CDR1 is DFQATT and CDR2 is SNEGSKA (reference sequence). The CDR3 covers 14 residues. This CDR3 reads CSAHSVSLSYEQYF. CDR3 sequence (DNA): TGCAGTGCTCACTCGGTGTCCCTTTCCTACGAGCAGTACTTC.

There are a few counts of this clonotype. This chain uses TRBV7-9 with TRBJ2-1; possibly TRBD2 for D (7 bases). Germline V gene data show CDR1 as SEHNR and CDR2 as FQNEAQ (reference sequence). The germline V and J ends were trimmed by 3 bases and 5 bases, with 14 bases remaining between them. This CDR3 spans 15 amino acids. The CDR3 here is CASSFRGARDNEQFF. The CDR3 nucleotides are TGTGCCAGCAGCTTTCGGGGGGCGCGGGACAATGAGCAGTTCTTC.

At least ten counts were recorded for this clonotype. The chain employs TRBV5-1 and TRBJ2-5, with TRBD1 matching over 8 bases. CDR3 length equals 13 residues. V was clipped by 5 bases and J by 4 bases; unmatched bases: 4. CDR1 and CDR2 from the germline V gene are SGHRS and YFSETQ. The CDR3 here is CASRVTGGETQYF. CDR3 coding DNA: TGCGCCAGCAGAGTAACAGGGGGAGAGACCCAGTACTTC.

This clonotype was counted at least ten times. V is TRBV20-1 and J is TRBJ2-2; D ambiguous. The germline V gene encodes CDR1 DFQATT and CDR2 SNEGSKA (reference sequence). V was clipped by 1 base and J by 0 bases, with 9 bases between them. The CDR3 spans 15 residues. CDR3: CSARGQTPNTGELFF. CDR3 nucleotides: TGCAGTGCTAGAGGGCAGACCCCGAACACCGGGGAGCTGTTTTTT.

This clonotype was picked up many times. The chain combines TRBV29-1 with TRBJ1-2; 7 nucleotides align to TRBD1. CDR1 is SQVTM, CDR2 ANQGSEA, per germline. Germline trimming cut 1 base from V and 7 bases from J; bases unmatched to any gene: 3. This CDR3 comprises 12 residues. As DNA, the CDR3 is TGCAGCGTTGAAGGTCGGGACAGTGGCTACACCTTC. Translation gives CSVEGRDSGYTF. The variable domain in full, completed from reference TRBV29-1 and TRBJ1-2, reads SAVISQKPSRDICQRGTSLTIQCQVDSQVTMMFWYRQQPGQSLTLIATANQGSEATYESGFVIDKFPISRPNLTFSTLTVSNMSPEDSSIYLCSVEGRDSGYTFGSGTRLTVV.

In this sample, this clonotype turned up a few times. This chain joins TRBV15 and TRBJ2-7; TRBD1 matches 10 bases. The CDR3 runs to 14 residues. Germline CDR1 is LNHNV and CDR2 is YYDKDF (reference sequence). V lost 5 bases to trimming and J lost 4 bases; unmatched junction nucleotides: 5. CDR3 amino acids: CATSRPGQGYEQYF. The CDR3 DNA reads as TGTGCCACCAGCCGACCGGGACAGGGGTACGAGCAGTACTTC. Together with reference TRBV15 and TRBJ2-7, the CDR3 gives the full variable domain: DAMVIQNPRYQVTQFGKPVTLSCSQTLNHNVMYWYQQKSSQAPKLLFHYYDKDFNNEADTPDNFQSRRPNTSFCFLDIRSPGLGDTAMYLCATSRPGQGYEQYFGPGTRLTVT.

This clonotype was seen many times. The gene calls are TRBV5-1 and TRBJ2-1; no reliable D call. Trimming left V 1 base short and J 3 bases short, with 8 bases between. The germline gives CDR1 SGHRS, CDR2 YFSETQ. The CDR3 is made up of 14 amino acids. The CDR3 nucleotides are TGCGCCAGCAGCTTGACGGGTAACTACAATGAGCAGTTCTTC. Encoded protein: CASSLTGNYNEQFF.

This clonotype came up many times. The J gene is TRBJ2-7, the V gene TRBV5-1, with 9 bases matching TRBD1. The CDR3 runs 15 residues. The junction had 5 bases not matched to a gene; V was cut back by 2 bases and J by 2 bases. Germline V gene sequence: CDR1 SGHRS, CDR2 YFSETQ. CDR3 loop: CASSFSDRGTYEQYF. DNA of the CDR3: TGCGCCAGCAGCTTCTCTGACAGGGGGACCTACGAGCAGTACTTC.

Concerning this clonotype: A read error may explain this, as a much larger clone is one base away. The rearrangement joins TRBV28 to TRBJ2-2; the D gene is possibly TRBD1 (6 bases). The CDR3 is made up of 15 amino acids. Germline assignment: CDR1 MDHEN and CDR2 SYDVKM. CDR3 in DNA: TGTGTCAGCAGAACAGGGATCCCGGGCGTCGGGGAGCTGTTTTTT. This sequence encodes CVSRTGIPGVGELFF. Combining the CDR3 with reference TRBV28 and TRBJ2-2 gives the whole variable domain DVKVTQSSRYLVKRTGEKVFLECVQDMDHENMFWYRQDPGLGLRLIYFSYDVKMKEKGDIPEGYSVSREKKERFSLILESASTNQTSMYLCVSRTGIPGVGELFFGEGSRLTVL.